This section outlines one T cell receptor beta chain sequence together with its context. This receptor's antigen is unknown. The input lacks base qualities; no much larger clone sits a single base away. The data derive from a study of T cell clones after liver transplantation (dated by TCRdb to the late 2010s). About the study as a whole: The samples were obtained from ITN030ST, a randomized trial that attempted immunosuppression withdrawal within 2 years after liver transplantation. The subjects received no induction therapy and were kept on standard immunosuppression until randomization at 12-24 months post-transplant. Donor-reactive T cell clones were identified by TCRbeta sequencing following a pre-transplant mixed lymphocyte reaction and were subsequently tracked in post-transplant blood. As an antigen-independent comparator for the donor-reactive sequences, third party-reactive TCRbeta sequences from pre-transplant MLRs were identified as well. To count as tolerant, a recipient had to stay completely off immunosuppression for at least one year without liver enzymes climbing beyond twice the upper limit of normal. Three of the eight recipients were HCV-positive; the others were transplanted for non-autoimmune, non-viral indications. Blood samples were collected pre-transplant, pre-randomization before withdrawal, and post-randomization after either complete withdrawal or failed withdrawal. A cohort of 8 liver transplant recipients was studied, of whom 3 were classified as tolerant and 5 as non-tolerant. On the study overall, not on this receptor specifically: Conclusions were preliminary, limited by small, heterogeneous patient numbers and non-standardized post-transplant time points. The decline in donor-reactive sequences exceeded the decline in third party-reactive sequences, suggesting partial antigen-specific deletion that was unrelated to withdrawal success. In a couple of subjects, low numbers of available donor cells limited the measurable donor-reactive repertoire. In most of the 8 subjects, circulating donor-reactive CD4 TCRbeta sequences decreased significantly after transplant, regardless of tolerance or HCV status. When repertoire turnover was taken into account, detection of donor-reactive sequences was significantly reduced in 7 of 8 subjects for CD4 and in 8 of 8 subjects for CD8. Because allograft tissue specimens were not available, migration of donor-reactive T cells into the graft, rather than deletion, may have occurred.

Frozen genomic DNA underwent high-throughput TCRbeta CDR3 sequencing by immunoSEQ, including PCR amplification, mapping, bias correction and internal controls. Processing in the source paper ran as follows. Productive rearrangements were kept, and unique TCRbeta sequences were defined by CDR3 nucleotide sequence plus V and J gene. Donor-reactive sequences required at least 5-fold expansion in CFSE-low cells versus unstimulated pre-transplant cells and at least 0.01% frequency. Minimum frequency thresholds were set for each subject based on the unstimulated sample with the lowest template count, ensuring at least 90% detection power. Repertoire turnover was measured by Jensen-Shannon divergence between the top 1000 TCRbeta sequences post- and pre-transplant. Two-sided Fisher's exact tests were used to test for changes in the detection of donor-reactive sequences. TCRdb mirrors the immuneACCESS table, restricted to in-frame sequences. Some clones are absent from its copies; in checked studies, under half trace to an unresolved V gene, and the reason for the others is unknown. That table furnishes V, J and clone size, whereas the DNA furnished D and trimming. In all, the sample holds 50,000 or so clones, and 86% of those were seen once. About 15% of the sample is held by the ten biggest clonotypes.

Thawed unstimulated PBMCs were stained for CD3, CD4 and CD8 and FACS-sorted into CD3+CD4+ and CD3+CD8+ populations. Randomization to immunosuppression withdrawal applied to every one of the 8 studied subjects. Genomic DNA was isolated with the Qiagen DNeasy Blood and Tissue Kit. Reading from cysteine to phenylalanine, the CDR3 counts 14 amino acids. Only the CDR3 part of the read is kept: 42 bases, read in frame from the first base. The germline V gene (reference sequence) yields SGHAT for CDR1 and FQDESV for CDR2. The germline V end is reduced by 2 bases and the J end by 9 bases; junction bases left unmatched: 5.

Sequences were derived from CD8+ T cells from blood, sampled 12 months after liver transplant. This receptor chain uses TRBV11-1 and TRBJ2-1; TRBD2 aligns with 9 central bases. The clonotype was recovered from a human patient who received a liver transplant. Some T cells may have been brought in with the graft after a transplant. The nucleotides read TGTGCCAGCAGCTTAAGGAGCGGGAGGACTGAGCAGTTCTTC. Its translation is CASSLRSGRTEQFF.